The sequence of this T cell receptor beta chain was determined in a study of response to subunit inactivated influenza vaccine. This clonotype has more than one count but fewer than ten. V dropped 6 bases and J dropped 5 bases, with 25 bases sitting between them. Germline V CDR1 and CDR2: MDHEN, SYDVKM. The length of the CDR3 is 18 residues. TCRdb independently ran MiXCR on the RT-PCR reads; one entry per CDR3 protein. This table holds a few hundred thousand distinct CDR3 sequences, around 13% found once. This rearrangement joins TRBV28 to TRBJ2-2; D is possibly TRBD1 or TRBD2 (6 bases each). The sample was PBMCs from blood, taken 12 days after vaccination. This sequence originates from a man aged 45-65 years who received an inactivated influenza vaccine. This chain's CDR3 is CASSRFLGGGKQTGELFF. CDR3 nucleotide sequence: TGTGCCAGCAGCCGCTTCCTTGGGGGCGGGAAACAGACCGGGGAGCTGTTTTTT.